Below, one T cell receptor beta chain is given with its context. This entry comes from a study of blood T cell repertoires in COVID-19. V dropped 2 bases and J dropped 7 bases, with 12 bases sitting between them. The CDR3 covers 15 residues. Per the germline V gene, CDR1 is MNHEY and CDR2 is SMNVEV (reference sequence). TCRdb keeps only in-frame clones here, not all; method: immunoSEQ multiplex PCR. The table includes around 250,000 clones, approximately 88% detected once. The sequenced sample was PBMCs or T cells enriched from blood (not recorded which). This receptor was taken from a woman aged 40 to 49 who had been exposed to COVID-19. The chain uses TRBV27 and TRBJ1-6; D is perhaps TRBD1 (5 bases). The CDR3 DNA sequence: TGTGCCAGCAGTTTAAGTACAGGACCAAATTCACCCCTCCACTTT. Its translation: CASSLSTGPNSPLHF.